Listed below are T cell receptor beta chains from one sample, sequenced in a study of blood T cell repertoires in COVID-19. Assay used: immunoSEQ multiplex PCR; TCRdb lists only in-frame clones, some missing. The data show 250,000 to 350,000 clones, with 75% to 90% seen just once and roughly an eighth held by the top ten. The sequencing input was peripheral blood. All receptors come from a woman aged 60 to 75 with acute or convalescent COVID-19. The CDR3 runs from the conserved cysteine through the conserved F or W. D genes are given only for firm matches. Size tells how often a clone was seen (once, few, many) or the class of an expanded clone, and some rows leave it out.

j_gene | d_gene | abundance | v_gene | CDR3aa | CDR3nt
TRBJ2-5 | TRBD2 | once | TRBV5-1 | CATARGGTTQETQYF | TGCGCCACCGCGCGTGGCGGGACTACGCAAGAGACCCAGTACTTC
TRBJ2-3 | TRBD2 | - | TRBV10-3 | CAIRNSGGTDTQYF | TGTGCCATCAGGAATAGCGGGGGCACAGATACGCAGTATTTT
TRBJ1-5 | - | - | TRBV24-1 | CATSPGQGYNQPQHF | TGTGCCACCAGCCCGGGTCAGGGATACAATCAGCCCCAGCATTTT
TRBJ2-7 | TRBD1 | - | TRBV6-5 | CASRKPGTAYEQYF | TGTGCCAGCAGGAAACCCGGGACAGCCTACGAGCAGTACTTC
TRBJ2-6 | - | - | TRBV9 | CASSNRFAGANVLTF | TGTGCCAGCAGCAACAGGTTTGCCGGGGCCAACGTCCTGACTTTC
TRBJ2-2 | - | - | TRBV10-1 | CASSERSGYIGELFF | TGCGCCAGCAGTGAAAGGAGTGGGTACATCGGGGAGCTGTTTTTT
TRBJ2-3 | TRBD2 | - | TRBV2 | CASSPTSGGDTQYF | TGTGCCAGCAGCCCGACTAGCGGGGGGGATACGCAGTATTTT
TRBJ1-6 | - | - | TRBV19 | CASKEDSINSPLHF | TGTGCCAGTAAGGAGGACAGTATTAATTCACCCCTCCACTTT
TRBJ2-6 | - | few | TRBV27 | CASTPTVSGANVLTF | TGTGCCAGCACCCCAACAGTCTCTGGGGCCAACGTCCTGACTTTC
TRBJ2-7 | TRBD1 | - | TRBV27 | CASSLSEGAFTYEQYF | TGTGCCAGCAGTTTATCAGAGGGGGCGTTTACCTACGAGCAGTACTTC
TRBJ1-5 | - | once | TRBV27 | CASSQQGLGNQPQHF | TGTGCCAGCAGCCAGCAGGGGCTGGGCAATCAGCCCCAGCATTTT
TRBJ2-7 | TRBD2 | - | TRBV29-1 | CSVEGGLAYEQYF | TGCAGCGTTGAAGGGGGACTAGCCTACGAGCAGTACTTC
TRBJ1-2 | - | - | TRBV28 | CASSLNVGVGYTF | TGTGCCAGCAGTTTGAACGTTGGAGTGGGCTACACCTTC
TRBJ1-6 | - | - | TRBV27 | CASSVHGGVLHF | TGTGCCAGCAGTGTTCACGGCGGGGTCCTCCACTTT
TRBJ1-1 | - | - | TRBV9 | CASSGVLAEAFF | TGTGCCAGCAGCGGCGTATTGGCTGAAGCTTTCTTT
TRBJ2-1 | TRBD1 | - | TRBV18 | CASSLRTGGDEQFF | TGTGCCAGCTCACTACGGACAGGGGGGGATGAGCAGTTCTTC
TRBJ2-3 | - | - | TRBV4-2 | CASSQSDSNGDTQYF | TGTGCCAGCAGCCAGTCAGACTCGAACGGAGATACGCAGTATTTT
TRBJ2-3 | TRBD2 | - | TRBV27 | CASSPRNLAGARRGTDTQYF | TGTGCCAGCAGTCCCAGAAATCTAGCGGGGGCGAGAAGGGGCACAGATACGCAGTATTTT
TRBJ1-5 | TRBD1 | - | TRBV7-2 | CASSLTGRNQPQHF | TGTGCCAGCAGCCTGACAGGGAGAAATCAGCCCCAGCATTTT
TRBJ2-3 | TRBD2 | - | TRBV14 | CASSQFGGIGGDTQYF | TGTGCCAGCAGCCAATTCGGGGGGATTGGAGGAGATACGCAGTATTTT
TRBJ1-1 | - | - | TRBV28 | CASSYPRGMNTEAFF | TGTGCCAGCAGTTATCCTCGGGGGATGAACACTGAAGCTTTCTTT
TRBJ1-4 | - | - | TRBV7-3 | CASSQTGEANEKLFF | TGTGCCAGCAGCCAGACTGGGGAGGCAAATGAAAAACTGTTTTTT
TRBJ1-2 | TRBD1 | - | TRBV5-8 | CASSILGTAYGYTF | TGTGCCAGCAGCATACTCGGGACAGCCTATGGCTACACCTTC
TRBJ2-7 | TRBD1 | - | TRBV19 | CASSLGTDEYEQYF | TGTGCCAGTAGTCTTGGGACAGATGAATACGAGCAGTACTTC
TRBJ2-7 | TRBD1 | - | TRBV5-1 | CASPDRVSYEQYF | TGCGCCAGCCCCGACAGGGTGTCCTACGAGCAGTACTTC
TRBJ2-7 | - | - | TRBV6-9 | CASSSGSSYGQYF | TGTGCCAGCAGTTCGGGGAGCTCCTACGGGCAGTACTTC
TRBJ2-7 | TRBD2 | - | TRBV5-4 | CASSPRTSGSYEQYF | TGTGCCAGCAGTCCCCGGACTAGCGGGTCCTACGAGCAGTACTTC
TRBJ1-1 | - | - | TRBV6-5 | CASSYSLGRAEAFF | TGTGCCAGCAGTTACTCGCTGGGGAGGGCTGAAGCTTTCTTT